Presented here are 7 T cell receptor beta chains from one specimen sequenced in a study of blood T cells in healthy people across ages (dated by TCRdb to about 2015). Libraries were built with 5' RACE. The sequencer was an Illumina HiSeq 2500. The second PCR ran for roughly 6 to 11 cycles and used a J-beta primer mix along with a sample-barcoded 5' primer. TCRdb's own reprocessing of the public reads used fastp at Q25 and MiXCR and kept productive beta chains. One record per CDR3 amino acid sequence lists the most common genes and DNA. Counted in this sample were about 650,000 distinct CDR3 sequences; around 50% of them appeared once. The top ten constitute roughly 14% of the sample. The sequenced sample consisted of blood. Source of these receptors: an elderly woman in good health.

CDR3: CASSQEYGTSSPRKETQYF. As DNA, the CDR3 is TGTGCCAGCAGCCAAGAATATGGGACTAGCAGCCCAAGGAAGGAGACCCAGTACTTC. This chain connects TRBV3-1 to TRBJ2-5; 9 nucleotides match TRBD2. Germline assignment: CDR1 LGHDT and CDR2 YNNKEL (reference sequence). Trimming removed 0 bases from V and 5 bases from J; junction bases left unmatched: 16. The CDR3 has 19 residues.

The CDR3 DNA reads as TGCGCCAGCAGCAATACGGGGACAGTCCAAGAGACCCAGTACTTC. This gives the protein CASSNTGTVQETQYF. This chain connects TRBV5-1 to TRBJ2-5, with 7 bases aligning to TRBD1. The trim removed 4 bases at V and 1 base at J, leaving 7 bases unmatched. Per germline, CDR1 SGHRS and CDR2 YFSETQ. The CDR3 is 15 amino acids. Using reference TRBV5-1 and TRBJ2-5 for the parts outside the CDR3, the full variable domain is KAGVTQTPRYLIKTRGQQVTLSCSPISGHRSVSWYQQTPGQGLQFLFEYFSETQRNKGNFPGRFSGRQFSNSRSEMNVSTLELGDSALYLCASSNTGTVQETQYFGPGTRLLVL.

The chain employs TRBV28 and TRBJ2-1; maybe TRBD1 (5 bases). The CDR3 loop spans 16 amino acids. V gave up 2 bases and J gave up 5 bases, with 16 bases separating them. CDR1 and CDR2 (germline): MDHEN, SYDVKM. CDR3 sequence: CASSLRPPGPDNEQFF. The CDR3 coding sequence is TGTGCCAGCAGTTTACGCCCTCCAGGGCCGGACAATGAGCAGTTCTTC.

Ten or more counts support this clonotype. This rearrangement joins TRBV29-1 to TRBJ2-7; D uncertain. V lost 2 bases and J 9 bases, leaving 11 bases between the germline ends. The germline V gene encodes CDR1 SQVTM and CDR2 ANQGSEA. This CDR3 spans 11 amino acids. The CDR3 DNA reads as TGCAGCGTTGAACGAGGAGCGACGCAGTACTTC. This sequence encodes CSVERGATQYF.

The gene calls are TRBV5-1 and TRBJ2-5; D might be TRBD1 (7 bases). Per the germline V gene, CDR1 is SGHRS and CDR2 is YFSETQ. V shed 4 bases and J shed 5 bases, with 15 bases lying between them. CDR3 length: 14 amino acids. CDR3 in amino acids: CASSPRQGLETQYF. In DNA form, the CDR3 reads TGCGCCAGCAGCCCAAGACAGGGACTGGAGACCCAGTACTTC.

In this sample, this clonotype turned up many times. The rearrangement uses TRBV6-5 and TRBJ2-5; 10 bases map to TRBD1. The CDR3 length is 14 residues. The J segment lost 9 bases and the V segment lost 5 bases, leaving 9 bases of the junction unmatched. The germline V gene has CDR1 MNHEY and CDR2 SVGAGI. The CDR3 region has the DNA TGTGCCAGCAGTGACAGGGGGCGGGGATTGGCCCAGTACTTC. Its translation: CASSDRGRGLAQYF.

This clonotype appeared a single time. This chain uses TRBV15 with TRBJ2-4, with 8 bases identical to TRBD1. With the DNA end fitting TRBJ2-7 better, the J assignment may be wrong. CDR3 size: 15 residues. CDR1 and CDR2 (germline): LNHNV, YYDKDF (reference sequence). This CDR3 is CATSRGDRPSHEQYF. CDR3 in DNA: TGTGCCACCAGCAGGGGGGACAGGCCCAGCCACGAGCAGTACTTC.